Reported below is one T cell receptor (beta chain). The sample has other DNA sequences that encode this CDR3 too. The assay was immunoSEQ multiplex PCR, and TCRdb's table has in-frame clones only and misses some. The sample comprises tens of thousands of clones, 80% to 95% of which are singletons, and over 0.8% rests with the top ten. J lost 4 bases, V lost 3 bases, and 14 bases had no gene match. In germline, CDR1 is SGHNT, CDR2 YYREEE (reference sequence). The CDR3 sequence is 18 residues long. The data were obtained in a study of T cell changes during pregnancy in multiple sclerosis. The gene calls are TRBV5-4 and TRBJ1-5; 9 bases line up with TRBD1. The source of this sequence is a female donor with multiple sclerosis, enrolled in a pregnancy study. Source: peripheral blood, taken in the first trimester of pregnancy. The CDR3 DNA reads TGTGCCAGCAGCTCGTCCCGGGACAGGGCTCGGGGTAATCAGCCCCAGCATTTT. This sequence encodes CASSSSRDRARGNQPQHF.